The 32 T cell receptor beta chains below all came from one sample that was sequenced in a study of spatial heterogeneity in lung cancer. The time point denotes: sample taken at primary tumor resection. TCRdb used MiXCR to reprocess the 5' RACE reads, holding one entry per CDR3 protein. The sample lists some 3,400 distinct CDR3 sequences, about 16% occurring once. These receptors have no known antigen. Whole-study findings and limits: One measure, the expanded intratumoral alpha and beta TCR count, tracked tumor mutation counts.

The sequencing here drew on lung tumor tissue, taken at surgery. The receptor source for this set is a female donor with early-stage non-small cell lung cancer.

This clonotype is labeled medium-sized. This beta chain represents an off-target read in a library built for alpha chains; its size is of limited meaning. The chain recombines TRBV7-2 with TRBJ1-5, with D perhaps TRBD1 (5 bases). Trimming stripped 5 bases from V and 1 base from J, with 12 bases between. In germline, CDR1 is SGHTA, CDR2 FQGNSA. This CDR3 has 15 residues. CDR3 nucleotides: TGTGCCAGCAGCCCAAACCGGGGCAGCAATCAGCCCCAGCATTTT. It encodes CASSPNRGSNQPQHF.

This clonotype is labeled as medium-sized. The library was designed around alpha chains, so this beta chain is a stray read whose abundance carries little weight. The CDR3 reads CASSPAGKSDYGYTF. The DNA for the CDR3 is TGTGCCAGCTCACCGGCGGGGAAATCGGACTATGGCTACACCTTC. V is TRBV18 and J is TRBJ1-2; D uncertain. Germline CDR1 KGHSH, CDR2 LQKENI. This CDR3 spans 15 amino acids. Trimming stripped 3 bases from V and 3 bases from J, with 14 bases between.

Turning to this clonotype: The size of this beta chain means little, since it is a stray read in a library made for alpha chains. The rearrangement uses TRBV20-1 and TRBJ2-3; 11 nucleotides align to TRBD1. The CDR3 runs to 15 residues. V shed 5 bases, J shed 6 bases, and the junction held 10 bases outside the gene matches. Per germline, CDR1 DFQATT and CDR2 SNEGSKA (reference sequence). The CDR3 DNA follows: TGCAGTGCTCCCCCTCCGGGACAGGGGGTGGATACGCAGTATTTT. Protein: CSAPPPGQGVDTQYF.

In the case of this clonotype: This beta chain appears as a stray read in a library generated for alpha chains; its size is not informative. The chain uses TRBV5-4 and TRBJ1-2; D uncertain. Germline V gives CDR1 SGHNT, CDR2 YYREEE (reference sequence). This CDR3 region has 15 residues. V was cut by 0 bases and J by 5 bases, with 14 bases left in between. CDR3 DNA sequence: TGTGCCAGCAGCTTGGGCGGCTCCCCGCGGTATGGCTACACCTTC. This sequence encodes CASSLGGSPRYGYTF. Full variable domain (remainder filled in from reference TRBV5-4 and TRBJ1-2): ETGVTQSPTHLIKTRGQQVTLRCSSQSGHNTVSWYQQALGQGPQFIFQYYREEENGRGNFPPRFSGLQFPNYSSELNVNALELDDSALYLCASSLGGSPRYGYTFGSGTRLTVV.

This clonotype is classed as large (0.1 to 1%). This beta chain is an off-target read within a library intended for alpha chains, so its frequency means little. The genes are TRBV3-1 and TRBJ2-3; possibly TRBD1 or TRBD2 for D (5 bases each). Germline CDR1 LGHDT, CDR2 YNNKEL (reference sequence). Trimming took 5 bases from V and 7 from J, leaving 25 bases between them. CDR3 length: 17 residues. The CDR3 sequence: CASSTPLRPDEGNTQYF. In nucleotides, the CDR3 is TGTGCCAGCAGCACCCCCCTGCGACCGGACGAGGGGAATACGCAGTATTTT.

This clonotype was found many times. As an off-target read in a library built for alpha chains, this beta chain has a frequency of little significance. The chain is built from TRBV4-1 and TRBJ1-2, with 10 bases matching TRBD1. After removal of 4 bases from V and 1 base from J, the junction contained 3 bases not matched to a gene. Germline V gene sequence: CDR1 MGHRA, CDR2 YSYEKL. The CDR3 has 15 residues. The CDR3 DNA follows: TGCGCCAGCAGCCCACGGACAGGGGGTAACTATGGCTACACCTTC. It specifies CASSPRTGGNYGYTF.

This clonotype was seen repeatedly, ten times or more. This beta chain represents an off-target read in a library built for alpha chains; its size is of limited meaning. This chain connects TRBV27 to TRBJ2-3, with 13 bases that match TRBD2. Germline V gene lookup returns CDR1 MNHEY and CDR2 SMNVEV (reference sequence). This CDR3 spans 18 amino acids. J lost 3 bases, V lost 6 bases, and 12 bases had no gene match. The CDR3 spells CASSRRRLAGGLTDTQYF. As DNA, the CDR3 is TGTGCCAGCAGCCGCCGCCGACTAGCGGGGGGCCTTACAGATACGCAGTATTTT.

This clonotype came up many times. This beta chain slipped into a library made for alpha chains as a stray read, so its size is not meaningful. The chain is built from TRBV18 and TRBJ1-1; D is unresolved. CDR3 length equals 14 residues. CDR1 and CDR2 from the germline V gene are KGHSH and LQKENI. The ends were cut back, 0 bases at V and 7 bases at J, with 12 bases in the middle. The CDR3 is CASSPPSPPLEAFF. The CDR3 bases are TGTGCCAGCTCACCACCATCACCTCCCCTTGAAGCTTTCTTT.

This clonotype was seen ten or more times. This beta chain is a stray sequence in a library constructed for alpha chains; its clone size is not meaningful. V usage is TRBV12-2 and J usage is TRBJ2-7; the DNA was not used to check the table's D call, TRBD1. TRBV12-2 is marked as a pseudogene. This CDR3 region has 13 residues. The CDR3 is CASRLRQGYEQYF. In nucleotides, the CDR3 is TGTGCAAGTCGCCTAAGACAGGGCTACGAGCAGTACTTC.

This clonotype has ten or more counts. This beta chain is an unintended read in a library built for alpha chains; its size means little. The CDR3 DNA follows: TGTGCCAGCACCAGAGGGACAGGGGTCACCGATACGCAGTATTTT. Translated, it gives CASTRGTGVTDTQYF. The chain recombines TRBV11-2 with TRBJ2-3; 10 bases line up with TRBD1. This CDR3 comprises 15 residues. Per germline, CDR1 SGHAT and CDR2 FQNNGV. The V and J ends lost 7 bases and 6 bases, in that order; junction bases with no gene match: 10.

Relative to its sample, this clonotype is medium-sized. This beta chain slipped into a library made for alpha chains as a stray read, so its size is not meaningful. CDR3 region: CASSSRPTDTQYF. The CDR3 DNA sequence: TGTGCCAGCAGTTCCCGGCCCACAGATACGCAGTATTTT. The V call is TRBV12-3 or TRBV12-4, the J call TRBJ2-3, with D unresolved. V gave up 4 bases and J gave up 2 bases, with 7 bases separating them. The CDR3 consists of 13 residues.

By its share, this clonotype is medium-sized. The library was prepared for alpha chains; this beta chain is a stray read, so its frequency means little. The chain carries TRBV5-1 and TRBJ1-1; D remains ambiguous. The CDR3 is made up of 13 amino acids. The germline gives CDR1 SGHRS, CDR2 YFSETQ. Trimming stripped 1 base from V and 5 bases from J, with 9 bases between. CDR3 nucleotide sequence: TGCGCCAGCAGCTTGTCTGGGGAGACTGAAGCTTTCTTT. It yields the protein CASSLSGETEAFF.

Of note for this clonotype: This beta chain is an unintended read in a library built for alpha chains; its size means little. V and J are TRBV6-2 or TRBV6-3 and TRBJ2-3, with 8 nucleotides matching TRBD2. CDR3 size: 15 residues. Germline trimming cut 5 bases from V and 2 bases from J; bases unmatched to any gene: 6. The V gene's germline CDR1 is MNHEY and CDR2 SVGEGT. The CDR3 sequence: CASSSSSGHTDTQYF. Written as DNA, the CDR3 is TGTGCCAGCAGTAGCTCTAGCGGGCACACAGATACGCAGTATTTT.

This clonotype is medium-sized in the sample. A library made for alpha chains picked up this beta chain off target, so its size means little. The CDR3 reads CSASGLGRLSSGANVLTF. Written as DNA, the CDR3 is TGCAGTGCTAGCGGTTTGGGGAGGCTGAGCTCTGGGGCCAACGTCCTGACTTTC. The chain employs TRBV20-1 and TRBJ2-6, with D maybe TRBD2 (6 bases). Trimming took 3 bases from V and 0 from J, leaving 18 bases between them. The CDR3 sequence is 18 residues long. Germline CDR1 and CDR2: DFQATT and SNEGSKA (reference sequence).

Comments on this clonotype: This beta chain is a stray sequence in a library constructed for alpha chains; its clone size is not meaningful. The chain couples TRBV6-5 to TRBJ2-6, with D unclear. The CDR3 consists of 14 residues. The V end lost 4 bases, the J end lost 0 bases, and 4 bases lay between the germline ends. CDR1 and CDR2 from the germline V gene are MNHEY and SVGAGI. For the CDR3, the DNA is TGTGCCAGCAGTTCCAGCTCTGGGGCCAACGTCCTGACTTTC. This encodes CASSSSSGANVLTF.

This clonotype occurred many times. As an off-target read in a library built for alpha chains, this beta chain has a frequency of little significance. The CDR3 is CASSFVPGQGYEQFF. CDR3 in DNA: TGCGCCAGCAGTTTCGTACCGGGACAGGGATATGAGCAGTTCTTC. The genes are TRBV5-1 and TRBJ2-1; TRBD1 matches at 9 bases. The V and J ends lost 5 bases and 8 bases, in that order; junction bases with no gene match: 11. Per germline, CDR1 SGHRS and CDR2 YFSETQ. The CDR3 contains 15 residues.

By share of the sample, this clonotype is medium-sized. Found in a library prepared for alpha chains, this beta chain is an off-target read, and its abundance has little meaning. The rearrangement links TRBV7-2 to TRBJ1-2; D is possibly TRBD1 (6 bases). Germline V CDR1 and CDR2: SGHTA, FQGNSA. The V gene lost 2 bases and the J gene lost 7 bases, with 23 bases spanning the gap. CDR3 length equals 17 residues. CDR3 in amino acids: CASSLWGQGSFYVGYTF. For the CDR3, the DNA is TGTGCCAGCAGCTTATGGGGGCAGGGGTCCTTCTATGTTGGCTACACCTTC.

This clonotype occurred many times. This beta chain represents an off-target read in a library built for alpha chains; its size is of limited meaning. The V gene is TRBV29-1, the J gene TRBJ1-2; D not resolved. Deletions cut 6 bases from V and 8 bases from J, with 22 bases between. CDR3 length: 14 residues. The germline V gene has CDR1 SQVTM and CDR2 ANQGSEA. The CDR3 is CSVPTASGERGYTF. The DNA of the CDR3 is TGCAGCGTCCCCACTGCCTCCGGGGAGAGGGGCTACACCTTC. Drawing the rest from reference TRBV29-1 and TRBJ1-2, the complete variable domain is SAVISQKPSRDICQRGTSLTIQCQVDSQVTMMFWYRQQPGQSLTLIATANQGSEATYESGFVIDKFPISRPNLTFSTLTVSNMSPEDSSIYLCSVPTASGERGYTFGSGTRLTVV.

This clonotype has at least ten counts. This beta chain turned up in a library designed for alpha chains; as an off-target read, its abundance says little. In DNA form, the CDR3 reads TGCAGTGCTAGATCCGGACAGGTCAATCAGCCCCAGCATTTT. As protein: CSARSGQVNQPQHF. The chain employs TRBV20-1 and TRBJ1-5; 7 nucleotides match TRBD1. V was pared by 2 bases and J by 3 bases, with 4 bases of the junction left unmatched. CDR1 is DFQATT and CDR2 is SNEGSKA in the germline V gene (reference sequence). The CDR3 contains 14 residues.

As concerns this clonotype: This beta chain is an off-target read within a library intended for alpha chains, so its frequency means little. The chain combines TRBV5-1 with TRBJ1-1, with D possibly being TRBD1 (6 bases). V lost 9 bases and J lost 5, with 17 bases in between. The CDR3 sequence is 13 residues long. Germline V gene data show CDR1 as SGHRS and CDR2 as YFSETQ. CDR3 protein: CATRDQGHTEAFF. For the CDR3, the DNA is TGCGCCACCAGAGACCAGGGGCATACTGAAGCTTTCTTT.

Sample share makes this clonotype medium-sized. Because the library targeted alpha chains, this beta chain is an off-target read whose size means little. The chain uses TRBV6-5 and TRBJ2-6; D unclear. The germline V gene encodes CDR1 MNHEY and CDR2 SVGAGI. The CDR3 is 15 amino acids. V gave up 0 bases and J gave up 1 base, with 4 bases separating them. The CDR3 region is CASSYSGSGANVLTF. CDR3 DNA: TGTGCCAGCAGTTACTCGGGATCTGGGGCCAACGTCCTGACTTTC.

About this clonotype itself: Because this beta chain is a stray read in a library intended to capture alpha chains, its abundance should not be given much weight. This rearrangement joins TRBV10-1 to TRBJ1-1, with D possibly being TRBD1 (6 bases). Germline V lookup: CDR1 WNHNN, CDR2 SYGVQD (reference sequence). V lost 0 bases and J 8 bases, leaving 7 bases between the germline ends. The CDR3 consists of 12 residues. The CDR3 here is CASSESQGEAFF. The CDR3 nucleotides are TGCGCCAGCAGTGAGTCACAGGGCGAAGCTTTCTTT.

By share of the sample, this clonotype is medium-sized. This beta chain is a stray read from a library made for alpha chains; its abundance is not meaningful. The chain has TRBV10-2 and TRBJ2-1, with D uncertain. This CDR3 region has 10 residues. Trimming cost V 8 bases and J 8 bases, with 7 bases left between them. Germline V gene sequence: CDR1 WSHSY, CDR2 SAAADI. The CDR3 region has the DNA TGCGCCAGCTTTCTGGATGAGCAGTTCTTC. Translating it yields CASFLDEQFF.

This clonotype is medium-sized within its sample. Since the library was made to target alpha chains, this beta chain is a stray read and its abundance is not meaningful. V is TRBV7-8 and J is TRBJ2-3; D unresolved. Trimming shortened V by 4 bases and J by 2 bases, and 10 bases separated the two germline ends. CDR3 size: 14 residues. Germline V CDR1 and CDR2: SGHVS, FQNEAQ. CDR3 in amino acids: CASSSSYPTDTQYF. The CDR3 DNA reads TGTGCCAGCAGCTCGTCTTACCCCACAGATACGCAGTATTTT.

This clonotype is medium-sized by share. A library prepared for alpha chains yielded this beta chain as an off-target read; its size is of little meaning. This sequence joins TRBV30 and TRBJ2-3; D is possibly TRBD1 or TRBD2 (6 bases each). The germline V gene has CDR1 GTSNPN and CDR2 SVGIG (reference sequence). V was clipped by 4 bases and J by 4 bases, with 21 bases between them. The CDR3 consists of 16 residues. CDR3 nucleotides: TGTGCCTGGAATGGTTTGGGCCAAAGGGGGGCAGATACGCAGTATTTT. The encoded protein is CAWNGLGQRGADTQYF.

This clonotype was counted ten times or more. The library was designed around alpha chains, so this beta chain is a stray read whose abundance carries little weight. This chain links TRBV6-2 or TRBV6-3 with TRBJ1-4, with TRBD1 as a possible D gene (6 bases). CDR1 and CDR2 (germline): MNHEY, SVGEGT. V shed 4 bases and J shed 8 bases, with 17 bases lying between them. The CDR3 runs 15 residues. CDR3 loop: CASSFLGTPGEKLFF. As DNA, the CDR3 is TGTGCCAGCAGTTTCCTGGGGACACCCGGAGAAAAACTGTTTTTT.

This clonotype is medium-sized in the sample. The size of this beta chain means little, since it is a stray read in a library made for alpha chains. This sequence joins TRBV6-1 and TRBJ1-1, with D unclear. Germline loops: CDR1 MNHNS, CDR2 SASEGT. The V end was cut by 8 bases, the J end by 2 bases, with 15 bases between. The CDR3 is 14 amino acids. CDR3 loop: CASRFRAANTEAFF. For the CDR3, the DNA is TGTGCCAGCCGATTTCGGGCAGCCAACACTGAAGCTTTCTTT.

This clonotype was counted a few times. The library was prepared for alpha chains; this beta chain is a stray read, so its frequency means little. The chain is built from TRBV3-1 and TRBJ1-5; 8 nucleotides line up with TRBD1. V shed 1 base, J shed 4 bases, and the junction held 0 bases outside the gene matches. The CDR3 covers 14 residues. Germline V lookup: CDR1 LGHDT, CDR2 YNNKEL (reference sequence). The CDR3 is CASSQGQGNQPQHF. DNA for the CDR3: TGTGCCAGCAGCCAAGGACAGGGGAATCAGCCCCAGCATTTT.

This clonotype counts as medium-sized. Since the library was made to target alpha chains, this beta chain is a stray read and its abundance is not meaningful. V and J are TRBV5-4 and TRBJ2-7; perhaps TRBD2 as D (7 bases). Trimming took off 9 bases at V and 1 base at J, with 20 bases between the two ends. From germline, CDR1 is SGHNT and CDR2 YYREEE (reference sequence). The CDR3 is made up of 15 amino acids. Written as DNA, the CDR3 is TGTGCCACCGCTTTTGGAGGGGGGGAGTCCTACGAGCAGTACTTC. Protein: CATAFGGGESYEQYF.

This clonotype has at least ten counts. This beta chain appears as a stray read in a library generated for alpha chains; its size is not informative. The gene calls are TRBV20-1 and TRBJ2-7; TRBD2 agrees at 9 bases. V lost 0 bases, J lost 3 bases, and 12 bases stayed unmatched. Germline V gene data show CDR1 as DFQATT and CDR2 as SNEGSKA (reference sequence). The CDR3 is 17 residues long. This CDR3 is CSARDLKFAGGIYEQYF. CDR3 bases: TGCAGTGCTAGAGATCTGAAGTTCGCGGGGGGGATCTACGAGCAGTACTTC.

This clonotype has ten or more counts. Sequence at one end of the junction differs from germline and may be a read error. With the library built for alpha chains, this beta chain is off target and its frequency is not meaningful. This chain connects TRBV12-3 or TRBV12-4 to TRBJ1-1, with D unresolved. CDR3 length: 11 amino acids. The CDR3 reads CASLEGSRVGF. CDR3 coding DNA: TGTGCCAGCTTAGAAGGTTCCCGAGTAGGCTTT.

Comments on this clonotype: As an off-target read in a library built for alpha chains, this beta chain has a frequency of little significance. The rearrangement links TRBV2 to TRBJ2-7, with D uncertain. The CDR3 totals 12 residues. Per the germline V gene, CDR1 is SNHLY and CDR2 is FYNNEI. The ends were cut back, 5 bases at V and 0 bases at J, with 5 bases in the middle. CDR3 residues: CASSNDSYEQYF. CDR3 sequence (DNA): TGTGCCAGCAGTAATGACTCCTACGAGCAGTACTTC.